This T cell receptor (beta chain) was documented in a study of CD8 T cells in ankylosing spondylitis. This clonotype was seen many times. The germline V gene encodes CDR1 SQVTM and CDR2 ANQGSEA. This CDR3 is 14 amino acids long. Trimming removed 3 bases from V and 6 bases from J; junction bases left unmatched: 10. TCRdb ran MiXCR on the 5' RACE reads and lists one entry per CDR3 protein. The table includes approximately 60,000 distinct CDR3 sequences, approximately 5.7% detected once. The rearrangement links TRBV29-1 to TRBJ2-5, with 7 bases that match TRBD2. The clonotype originates from a male donor with ankylosing spondylitis. Material: synovial fluid, either unsorted or a sorted T cell fraction (not recorded which). CDR3: CSVDYSGLLKTQYF. As DNA, the CDR3 is TGCAGCGTTGACTATAGCGGGTTGTTGAAGACCCAGTACTTC.